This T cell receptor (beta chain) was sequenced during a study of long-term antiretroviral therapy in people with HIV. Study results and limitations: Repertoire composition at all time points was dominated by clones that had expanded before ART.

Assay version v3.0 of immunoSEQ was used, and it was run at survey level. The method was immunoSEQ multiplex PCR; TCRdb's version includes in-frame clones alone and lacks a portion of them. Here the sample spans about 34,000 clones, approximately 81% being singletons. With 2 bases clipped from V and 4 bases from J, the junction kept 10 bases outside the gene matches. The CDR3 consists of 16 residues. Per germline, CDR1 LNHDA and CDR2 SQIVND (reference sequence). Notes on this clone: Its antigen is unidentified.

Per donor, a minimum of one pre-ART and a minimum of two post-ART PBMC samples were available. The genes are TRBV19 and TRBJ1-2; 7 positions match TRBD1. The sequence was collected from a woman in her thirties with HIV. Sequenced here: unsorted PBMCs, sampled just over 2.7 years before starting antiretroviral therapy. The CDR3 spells CASSIIRTGAPYGYTF. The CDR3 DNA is TGTGCCAGTAGTATAATCCGGACAGGAGCCCCCTATGGCTACACCTTC.